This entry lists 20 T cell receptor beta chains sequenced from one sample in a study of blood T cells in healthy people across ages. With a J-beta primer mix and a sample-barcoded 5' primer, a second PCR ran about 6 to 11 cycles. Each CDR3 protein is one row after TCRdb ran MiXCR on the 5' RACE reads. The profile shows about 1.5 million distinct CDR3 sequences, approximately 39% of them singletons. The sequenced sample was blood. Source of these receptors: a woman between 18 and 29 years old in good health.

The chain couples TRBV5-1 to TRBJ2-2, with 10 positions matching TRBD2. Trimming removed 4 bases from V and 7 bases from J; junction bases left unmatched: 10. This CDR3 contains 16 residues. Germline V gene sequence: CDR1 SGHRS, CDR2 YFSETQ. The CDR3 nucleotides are TGCGCCAGCAGCCCTAGCGGGGGCCGAGGTTACGGGGAGCTGTTTTTT. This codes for CASSPSGGRGYGELFF.

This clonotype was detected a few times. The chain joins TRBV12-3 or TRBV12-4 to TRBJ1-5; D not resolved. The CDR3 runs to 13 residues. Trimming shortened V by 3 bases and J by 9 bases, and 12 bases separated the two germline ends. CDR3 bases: TGTGCCAGCAGTTTCAGACATCAGTGGCCCCAGCATTTT. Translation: CASSFRHQWPQHF.

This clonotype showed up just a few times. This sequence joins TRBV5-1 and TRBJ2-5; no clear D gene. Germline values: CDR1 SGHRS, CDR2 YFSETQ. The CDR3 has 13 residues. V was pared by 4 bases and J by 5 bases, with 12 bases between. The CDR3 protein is CASSSHRSETQYF. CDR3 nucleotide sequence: TGCGCCAGCAGCAGTCACAGATCGGAGACCCAGTACTTC.

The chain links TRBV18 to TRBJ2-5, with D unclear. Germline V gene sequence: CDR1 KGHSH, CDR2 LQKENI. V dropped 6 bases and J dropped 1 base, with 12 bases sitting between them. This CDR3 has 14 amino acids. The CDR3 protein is CASSASAGQETQYF. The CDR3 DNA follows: TGTGCCAGCTCCGCTTCGGCAGGCCAAGAGACCCAGTACTTC.

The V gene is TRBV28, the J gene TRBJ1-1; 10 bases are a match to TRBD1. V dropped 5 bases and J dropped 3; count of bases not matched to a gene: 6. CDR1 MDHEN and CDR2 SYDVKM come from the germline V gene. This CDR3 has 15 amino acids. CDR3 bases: TGTGCCAGCAGTAAACTGGGGACAGGGGACACTGAAGCTTTCTTT. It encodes CASSKLGTGDTEAFF.

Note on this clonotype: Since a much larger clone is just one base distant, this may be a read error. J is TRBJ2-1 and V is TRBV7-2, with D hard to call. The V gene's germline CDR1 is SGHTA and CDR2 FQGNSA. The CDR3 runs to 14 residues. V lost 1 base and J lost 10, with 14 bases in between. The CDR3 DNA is TGTGCCAGCAGCTTAGAACCAGGCTCCTACGAGCAGTTCTTC. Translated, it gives CASSLEPGSYEQFF.

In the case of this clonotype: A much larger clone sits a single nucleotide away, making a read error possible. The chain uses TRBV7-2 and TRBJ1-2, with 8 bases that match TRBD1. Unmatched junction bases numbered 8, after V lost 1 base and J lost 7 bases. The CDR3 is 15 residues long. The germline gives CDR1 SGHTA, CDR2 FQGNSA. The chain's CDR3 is CASSLGTGLGCGYTF. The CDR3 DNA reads TGTGCCAGCAGCTTAGGGACAGGGTTGGGGTGTGGCTACACCTTC.

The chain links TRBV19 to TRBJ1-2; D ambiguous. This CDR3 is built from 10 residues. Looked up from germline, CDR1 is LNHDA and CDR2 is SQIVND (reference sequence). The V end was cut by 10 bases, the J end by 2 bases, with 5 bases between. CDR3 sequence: CATQNYGYTF. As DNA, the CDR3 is TGTGCCACGCAGAACTATGGCTACACCTTC.

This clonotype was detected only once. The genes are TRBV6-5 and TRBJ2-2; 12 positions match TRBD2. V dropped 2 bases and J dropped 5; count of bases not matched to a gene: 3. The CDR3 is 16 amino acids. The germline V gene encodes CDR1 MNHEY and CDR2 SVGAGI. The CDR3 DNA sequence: TGTGCCAGCAGTTACGGACTAGCGGGGAGGACCGGGGAGCTGTTTTTT. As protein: CASSYGLAGRTGELFF.

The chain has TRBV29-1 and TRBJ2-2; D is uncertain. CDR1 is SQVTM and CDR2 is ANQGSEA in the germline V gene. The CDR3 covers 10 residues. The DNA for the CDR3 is TGCATCAATAACACCGGGGAGCTGTTTTTT. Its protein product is CINNTGELFF.

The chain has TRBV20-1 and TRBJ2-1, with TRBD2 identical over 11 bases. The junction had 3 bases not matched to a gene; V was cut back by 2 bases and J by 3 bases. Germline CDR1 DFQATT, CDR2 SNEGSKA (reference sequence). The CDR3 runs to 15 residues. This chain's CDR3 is CSARKTSGIYNEQFF. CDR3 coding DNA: TGCAGTGCTAGAAAGACTAGCGGGATCTACAATGAGCAGTTCTTC.

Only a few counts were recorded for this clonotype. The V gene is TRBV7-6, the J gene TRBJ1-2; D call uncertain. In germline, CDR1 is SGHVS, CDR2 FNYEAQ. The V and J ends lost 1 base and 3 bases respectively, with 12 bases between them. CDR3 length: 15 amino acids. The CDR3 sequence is CASSLEVEGYYGYTF. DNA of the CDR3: TGTGCCAGCAGCTTAGAGGTCGAAGGGTACTATGGCTACACCTTC.

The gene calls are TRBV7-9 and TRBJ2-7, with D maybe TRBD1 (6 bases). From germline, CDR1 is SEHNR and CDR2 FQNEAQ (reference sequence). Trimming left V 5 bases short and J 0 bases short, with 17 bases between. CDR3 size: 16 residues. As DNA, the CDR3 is TGTGCCAGCAGCCTACTGCTCCCAGGGGTCTCCTACGAGCAGTACTTC. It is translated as CASSLLLPGVSYEQYF.

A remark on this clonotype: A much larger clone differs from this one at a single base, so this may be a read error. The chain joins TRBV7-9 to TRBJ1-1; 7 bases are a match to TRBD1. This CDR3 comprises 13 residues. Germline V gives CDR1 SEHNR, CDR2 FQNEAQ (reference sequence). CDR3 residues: CASGLTGTTEAFF. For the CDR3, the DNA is TGTGCCAGCGGCTTGACAGGGACCACTGAAGCTTTCTTT.

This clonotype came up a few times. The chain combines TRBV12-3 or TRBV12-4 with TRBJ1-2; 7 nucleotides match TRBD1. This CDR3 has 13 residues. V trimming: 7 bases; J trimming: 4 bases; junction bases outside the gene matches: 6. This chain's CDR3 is CASTYRGLYGYTF. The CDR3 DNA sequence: TGTGCCAGCACTTACAGGGGCCTCTATGGCTACACCTTC.

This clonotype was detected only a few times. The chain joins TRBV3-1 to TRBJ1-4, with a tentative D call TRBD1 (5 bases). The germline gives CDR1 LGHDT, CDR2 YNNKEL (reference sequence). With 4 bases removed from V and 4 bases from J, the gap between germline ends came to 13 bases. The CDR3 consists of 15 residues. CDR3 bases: TGTGCCAGCAGCCTACACGACAGCGGTAATGAAAAACTGTTTTTT. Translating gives CASSLHDSGNEKLFF. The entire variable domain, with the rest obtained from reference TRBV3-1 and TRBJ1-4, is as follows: DTAVSQTPKYLVTQMGNDKSIKCEQNLGHDTMYWYKQDSKKFLKIMFSYNNKELIINETVPNRFSPKSPDKAHLNLHINSLELGDSAVYFCASSLHDSGNEKLFFGSGTQLSVL.

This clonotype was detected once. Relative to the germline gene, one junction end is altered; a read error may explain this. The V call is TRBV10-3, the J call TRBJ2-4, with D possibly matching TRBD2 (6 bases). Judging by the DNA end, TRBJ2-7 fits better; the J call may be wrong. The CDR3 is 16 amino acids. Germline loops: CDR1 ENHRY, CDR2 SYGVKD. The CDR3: CAISESGVTSYPEQYF. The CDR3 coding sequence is TGCGCCATCAGTGAGTCGGGGGTTACATCCTACCCCGAGCAGTACTTC.

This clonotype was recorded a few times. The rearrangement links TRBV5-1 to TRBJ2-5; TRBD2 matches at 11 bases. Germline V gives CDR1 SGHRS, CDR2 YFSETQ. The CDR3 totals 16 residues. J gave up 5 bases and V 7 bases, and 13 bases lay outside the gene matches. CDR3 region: CASGLLAGGLGETQYF. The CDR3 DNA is TGCGCCAGCGGACTCTTAGCGGGGGGGCTGGGTGAGACCCAGTACTTC. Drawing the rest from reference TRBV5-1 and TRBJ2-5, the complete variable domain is KAGVTQTPRYLIKTRGQQVTLSCSPISGHRSVSWYQQTPGQGLQFLFEYFSETQRNKGNFPGRFSGRQFSNSRSEMNVSTLELGDSALYLCASGLLAGGLGETQYFGPGTRLLVL.

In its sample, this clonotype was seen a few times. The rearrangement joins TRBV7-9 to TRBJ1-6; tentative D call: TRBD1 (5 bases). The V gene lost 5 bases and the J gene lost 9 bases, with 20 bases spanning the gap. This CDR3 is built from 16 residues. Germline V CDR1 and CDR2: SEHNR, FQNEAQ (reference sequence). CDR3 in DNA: TGTGCCAGCAGCCCTGGCAGGGATCGGGTTAGTTCACCCCTCCACTTT. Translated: CASSPGRDRVSSPLHF.

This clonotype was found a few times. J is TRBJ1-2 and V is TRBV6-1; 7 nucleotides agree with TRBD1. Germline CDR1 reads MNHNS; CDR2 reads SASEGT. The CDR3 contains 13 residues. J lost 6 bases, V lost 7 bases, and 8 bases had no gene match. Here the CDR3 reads CASNDRVGDGYTF. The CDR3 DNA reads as TGTGCCAGCAACGACAGGGTAGGAGATGGCTACACCTTC.